The 27 T cell receptor beta chains below were found in one sample sequenced in a study of T cell repertoires in cytomegalovirus infection (dated by TCRdb to 2018 to 2020). For sequencing, an Illumina HiSeq 1500 was employed. TCRdb ran its own pipeline on the public reads, namely fastp trimming at Q25 and MiXCR clone calling, and kept in-frame beta chains. CDR3 protein sequences are deduplicated, and each keeps its most common genes and DNA. The sample table contains under 350,000 distinct CDR3 sequences; only one count was recorded for around 20% of them. The ten largest make up roughly a fifth of the sample. Antigens for these TCRs are unknown. The treatment or condition tag for this specimen amounts to: in vitro stimulation with specific CMV peptide epitopes to enrich CMV-specific T cells. The sample in question was cultured PBMCs, obtained from culture after CMV antigen stimulation. The receptors shown here come from a human donor in good health (CMV status not recorded). Some clones in this sample may be carry-over from other donors' samples.

The sample holds many counts of this clonotype. The chain has TRBV14 and TRBJ1-2, with a possible D match to TRBD1 (5 bases). The germline gives CDR1 SGHDN, CDR2 FVKESK. The V end lost 2 bases, the J end lost 7 bases, and 20 bases lay between the germline ends. The CDR3 is 16 amino acids. CDR3 residues: CASSQFLVTGASGYTF. The CDR3 DNA reads TGTGCCAGCAGCCAATTTCTGGTAACAGGCGCTAGTGGCTACACCTTC.

This clonotype was observed a handful of times. The rearrangement uses TRBV20-1 and TRBJ2-1; 15 bases match TRBD2. The germline CDR1 and CDR2 sequences are DFQATT and SNEGSKA (reference sequence). Unmatched junction bases numbered 3, after V lost 3 bases and J lost 0 bases. CDR3 size: 17 residues. The DNA for the CDR3 is TGCAGTGCTAGGGGACTAGCGGGAGGCCGCTCCTACAATGAGCAGTTCTTC. It codes for CSARGLAGGRSYNEQFF.

The J gene is TRBJ1-1, the V gene TRBV5-4; no firm D call. CDR3 size: 14 residues. V was shortened by 4 bases and J by 3 bases, with 13 bases between the two germline ends. Germline V CDR1 and CDR2: SGHNT, YYREEE (reference sequence). The CDR3 here is CASSAPGPDTEAFF. DNA of the CDR3: TGTGCCAGCAGCGCACCCGGACCGGACACTGAAGCTTTCTTT.

The chain carries TRBV6-2 or TRBV6-3 and TRBJ2-1; possible D gene TRBD1, 6 bases. The CDR3 covers 14 residues. CDR1 MNHEY and CDR2 SVGEGT come from the germline V gene. The V end lost 4 bases, the J end lost 5 bases, and 12 bases lay between the germline ends. Written as DNA, the CDR3 is TGTGCCAGCAGTTCCCGGGACAACCACAATGAGCAGTTCTTC. It translates to CASSSRDNHNEQFF.

This clonotype came up many times. The rearrangement links TRBV7-2 to TRBJ1-3; D is undetermined. The germline V gene has CDR1 SGHTA and CDR2 FQGNSA. Trimming took 1 base from V and 3 from J, leaving 13 bases between them. The CDR3 covers 16 residues. The CDR3 bases are TGTGCCAGCAGCTTAGGCCCCTCGGCCGGTGGAAACACCATATATTTT. It codes for CASSLGPSAGGNTIYF.

This clonotype has at least ten counts. The chain uses TRBV12-5 and TRBJ2-2; the match to TRBD2 covers 11 bases. Trimming cost V 2 bases and J 0 bases; bases outside gene matches: 5. The CDR3 covers 18 residues. Germline CDR1 and CDR2: LGHNT and FRNRAP. The CDR3 DNA sequence: TGTGCTAGTGGTTTGCGGGGACTAGCGGACTCGAACACCGGGGAGCTGTTTTTT. Its protein is CASGLRGLADSNTGELFF.

This clonotype was seen a handful of times. V and J are TRBV4-2 and TRBJ2-1, with D possibly matching TRBD2 (7 bases). This CDR3 contains 16 residues. Trimming cost V 0 bases and J 4 bases, with 13 bases left between them. The germline gives CDR1 LGHNA, CDR2 YNFKEQ. The CDR3 protein is CASSQDRSGTYNEQFF. The CDR3 DNA follows: TGTGCCAGCAGCCAAGATCGGAGCGGGACATACAATGAGCAGTTCTTC.

Only a few counts were recorded for this clonotype. V usage is TRBV24-1 and J usage is TRBJ2-2, with 8 nucleotides matching TRBD2. The CDR3 is 17 amino acids. V lost 9 bases, J lost 0 bases, and 11 bases stayed unmatched. The V gene's germline CDR1 is KGHDR and CDR2 SFDVKD. The CDR3 spells CATPDGVGRANTGELFF. The DNA of the CDR3 is TGTGCCACCCCCGATGGAGTCGGGAGGGCGAACACCGGGGAGCTGTTTTTT.

This clonotype occurred a few times. V gene TRBV6-2 or TRBV6-3 combines with J gene TRBJ2-5; 9 bases map to TRBD1. J lost 2 bases, V lost 5 bases, and 6 bases had no gene match. Germline assignment: CDR1 MNHEY and CDR2 SVGEGT. The CDR3 has 15 residues. CDR3 protein: CASSTGTGSQETQYF. The CDR3 DNA sequence: TGTGCCAGCAGTACCGGGACAGGGAGTCAAGAGACCCAGTACTTC.

The chain joins TRBV24-1 to TRBJ2-2, with a weak D call TRBD2 (6 bases). Germline CDR1 reads KGHDR; CDR2 reads SFDVKD. There are 15 residues in the CDR3. With 0 bases removed from V and 6 bases from J, the gap between germline ends came to 10 bases. This CDR3 is CATSDLRGGSGELFF. CDR3 coding DNA: TGTGCCACCAGTGATTTGCGTGGAGGGTCCGGGGAGCTGTTTTTT.

This clonotype was counted only a few times. The chain links TRBV20-1 to TRBJ2-3; the D gene is possibly TRBD1 (6 bases). With 3 bases removed from V and 1 base from J, the gap between germline ends came to 11 bases. CDR3 length equals 14 residues. Germline CDR1 and CDR2: DFQATT and SNEGSKA (reference sequence). DNA for the CDR3: TGCAGTGCTAGCACAGGGTACGGCACAGATACGCAGTATTTT. Amino acid sequence: CSASTGYGTDTQYF.

This clonotype showed up just a few times. The genes are TRBV7-2 and TRBJ2-3; 9 bases map to TRBD2. Trimming cost V 1 base and J 5 bases; bases outside gene matches: 7. Germline CDR1 reads SGHTA; CDR2 reads FQGNSA. The CDR3 length is 16 residues. CDR3 sequence: CASSLERGRARDTQYF. CDR3 DNA sequence: TGTGCCAGCAGCTTAGAACGCGGGAGGGCCAGAGATACGCAGTATTTT.

This clonotype turned up a few times. The genes are TRBV20-1 and TRBJ1-5, with 11 bases aligning to TRBD1. Germline V gene sequence: CDR1 DFQATT, CDR2 SNEGSKA (reference sequence). V lost 5 bases, J lost 7 bases, and 10 bases stayed unmatched. The CDR3 runs to 15 residues. The CDR3 sequence: CSAGKGTGGGQPQHF. CDR3 bases: TGCAGTGCTGGAAAAGGGACAGGGGGAGGACAGCCCCAGCATTTT.

This clonotype was counted at least ten times. The chain carries TRBV12-3 or TRBV12-4 and TRBJ1-3; 10 positions agree with TRBD1. The CDR3 totals 17 residues. After removal of 5 bases from V and 0 bases from J, the junction contained 7 bases not matched to a gene. CDR3 amino acids: CASSPDRGLSSGNTIYF. The CDR3 nucleotides are TGTGCCAGCAGTCCAGACAGGGGGCTGAGCTCTGGAAACACCATATATTTT.

This clonotype was seen a few times. The chain couples TRBV5-1 to TRBJ2-2, with unresolved D. Germline CDR1 and CDR2: SGHRS and YFSETQ. With 1 base removed from V and 4 bases from J, the gap between germline ends came to 8 bases. The CDR3 is 14 residues long. The chain's CDR3 is CASSLSPPTGELFF. In DNA form, the CDR3 reads TGCGCCAGCAGCTTGAGTCCCCCCACCGGGGAGCTGTTTTTT.

This clonotype was observed many times. The J gene is TRBJ1-2, the V gene TRBV6-1, with a tentative D call TRBD1 (6 bases). V was cut by 4 bases and J by 5 bases, with 11 bases left in between. From germline, CDR1 is MNHNS and CDR2 SASEGT. This CDR3 contains 13 residues. CDR3: CASSGGQRYGYTF. CDR3 bases: TGTGCCAGCAGTGGCGGACAGAGGTATGGCTACACCTTC.

This clonotype was recorded many times. This chain links TRBV7-2 with TRBJ2-1; tentative D call: TRBD1 (6 bases). The CDR3 runs to 20 residues. Between the trimmed V and J ends, which lost 5 bases and 0 bases, there was a span of 26 bases. CDR1 is SGHTA and CDR2 is FQGNSA in the germline V gene. CDR3 amino acids: CASSLWTALMVARSYNEQFF. CDR3 bases: TGTGCCAGCAGCCTGTGGACAGCCCTAATGGTTGCCCGCTCCTACAATGAGCAGTTCTTC.

This clonotype was detected ten times or more. This sequence joins TRBV12-3 or TRBV12-4 and TRBJ1-5, with D uncertain. This CDR3 region has 12 residues. Trimming removed 6 bases at V and 5 bases at J, with 8 bases between. The CDR3 loop is CASRIRDQPQHF. As DNA, the CDR3 is TGTGCCAGCAGAATTAGGGATCAGCCCCAGCATTTT.

In this sample, this clonotype turned up many times. V is TRBV7-2 and J is TRBJ2-2; possibly TRBD2 for D (5 bases). CDR1 and CDR2 from the germline V gene are SGHTA and FQGNSA. Trimming stripped 1 base from V and 5 bases from J, with 8 bases between. The CDR3 is made up of 14 amino acids. This CDR3 is CASSLDPGTGELFF. CDR3 sequence (DNA): TGTGCCAGCAGCTTAGACCCGGGGACCGGGGAGCTGTTTTTT.

This clonotype was seen ten or more times. The rearrangement joins TRBV7-9 to TRBJ2-2; no reliable D call. This CDR3 is built from 11 residues. CDR1 is SEHNR and CDR2 is FQNEAQ in the germline V gene (reference sequence). V lost 6 bases, J lost 7 bases, and 6 bases lay in between. In nucleotides, the CDR3 is TGTGCCAGCAGGTTCAGCGGGGAGCTGTTTTTT. It specifies CASRFSGELFF.

The chain carries TRBV20-1 and TRBJ2-7; TRBD2 matches 8 bases. This CDR3 has 14 amino acids. Germline CDR1 is DFQATT and CDR2 is SNEGSKA (reference sequence). J gave up 4 bases and V 0 bases, and 5 bases lay outside the gene matches. The CDR3 reads CSARDPGRGYEQYF. The CDR3, as DNA: TGCAGTGCTAGAGATCCCGGGAGGGGGTACGAGCAGTACTTC.

This clonotype was detected only a few times. This chain joins TRBV6-2 or TRBV6-3 and TRBJ2-7; D perhaps matches TRBD2 (6 bases). CDR3 length equals 19 residues. Trimming pared 0 bases from V and 3 bases from J, leaving 24 bases between. CDR1 and CDR2 from the germline V gene are MNHEY and SVGEGT. The CDR3 DNA sequence: TGTGCCAGCAGTTACTCGGGGCAGGGAGGTCCAGCGGACCGCTACGAGCAGTACGTC. Residues: CASSYSGQGGPADRYEQYV.

A remark on this clonotype: A junction boundary mismatches the germline segment, possibly from a read error. V and J are TRBV6-6 and TRBJ2-2, with 8 bases identical to TRBD1. Germline V gives CDR1 MNHNY, CDR2 SVGAGI (reference sequence). The CDR3 loop spans 16 amino acids. The CDR3 region is CDSSYTGQGWTGELFF. The CDR3 nucleotides read TGTGACAGCAGTTACACCGGACAGGGATGGACCGGGGAGCTGTTTTTT.

This chain joins TRBV10-3 and TRBJ1-1; D is uncertain. Germline CDR1 ENHRY, CDR2 SYGVKD. The CDR3 totals 11 residues. Trimming shortened V by 6 bases and J by 0 bases, and 2 bases separated the two germline ends. CDR3 DNA sequence: TGTGCCATCAGCATGAACACTGAAGCTTTCTTT. The encoded protein is CAISMNTEAFF.

The chain uses TRBV18 and TRBJ2-1; no definite D call. Germline loops: CDR1 KGHSH, CDR2 LQKENI. The CDR3 extends over 13 amino acids. The V gene lost 4 bases and the J gene lost 5 bases, with 9 bases spanning the gap. DNA for the CDR3: TGTGCCAGCTCACAGGTCAATGACAATGAGCAGTTCTTC. Translating gives CASSQVNDNEQFF.

The rearrangement uses TRBV6-2 or TRBV6-3 and TRBJ1-6; 8 nucleotides line up with TRBD1. Looked up from germline, CDR1 is MNHEY and CDR2 is SVGEGT. The length of the CDR3 is 14 residues. The V and J ends lost 7 bases and 7 bases, in that order; junction bases with no gene match: 6. CDR3 residues: CASNPDRGNSPLHF. The CDR3 nucleotides read TGTGCCAGCAACCCTGACAGGGGAAATTCACCCCTCCACTTT.

This clonotype came up a few times. The chain joins TRBV20-1 to TRBJ2-5; the D gene is possibly TRBD2 (6 bases). The length of the CDR3 is 15 residues. Deletions cut 3 bases from V and 1 base from J, with 15 bases between. CDR1 DFQATT and CDR2 SNEGSKA come from the germline V gene (reference sequence). The CDR3 nucleotides are TGCAGTGCTAGTGGGGGGAGTCGGTCCCAAGAGACCCAGTACTTC. Protein sequence: CSASGGSRSQETQYF.